These T cell receptor beta chains were read from a single sample in a study of shared clonotypes between healthy human individuals. TCRdb's copy holds only in-frame clones and misses some; the assay was immunoSEQ multiplex PCR. The table includes just over 2,000,000 clones, just under 95% detected once. Sequenced sample: naive CD8+ T cells sorted from blood. The receptors come from a man aged 18 to 29 in good health. Each CDR3 is given with its conserved first and last residue. Fields, in order: D gene, V gene, J gene, clone size, CDR3 DNA, CDR3 protein. D genes are given only for firm matches. Not all rows give a size; the values are once, few, many and, for expanded clones, a class.

D gene: -; V gene: TRBV5-6; J gene: TRBJ1-2; clone size: -; CDR3 DNA: TGTGCCAGCAGCTTGGCCGCTGGGGCAAGGGGCTACACCTTC; CDR3 protein: CASSLAAGARGYTF
D gene: -; V gene: TRBV11-2; J gene: TRBJ2-5; clone size: -; CDR3 DNA: TGTGCCAGCAGCCCGGGGGCGGGGGACCTCCAAGAGACCCAGTACTTC; CDR3 protein: CASSPGAGDLQETQYF
D gene: TRBD2; V gene: TRBV27; J gene: TRBJ2-1; clone size: -; CDR3 DNA: TGTGCCAGCACCCCGGGACTAGCCTACAATGAGCAGTTCTTC; CDR3 protein: CASTPGLAYNEQFF
D gene: -; V gene: TRBV11-2; J gene: TRBJ2-2; clone size: -; CDR3 DNA: TGTGCCAGCAGCTCACCTTACGAGGGGGCGAACACCGGGGAGCTGTTTTTT; CDR3 protein: CASSSPYEGANTGELFF
D gene: -; V gene: TRBV9; J gene: TRBJ2-7; clone size: -; CDR3 DNA: TGTGCCAGCAGCTCGGGGGACGCAACTTACGAGCAGTACTTC; CDR3 protein: CASSSGDATYEQYF
D gene: -; V gene: TRBV7-2; J gene: TRBJ2-5; clone size: -; CDR3 DNA: TGTGCCAGCAGCTTAGTGGCTCGGCCTTGGGGCAACCGCCAAGAGACCCAGTACTTC; CDR3 protein: CASSLVARPWGNRQETQYF
D gene: -; V gene: TRBV6-5; J gene: TRBJ2-3; clone size: -; CDR3 DNA: TGTGCCAGCAGTCCCTTTGGCCTCACAGATACGCAGTATTTT; CDR3 protein: CASSPFGLTDTQYF
D gene: TRBD2; V gene: TRBV11-3; J gene: TRBJ2-5; clone size: once; CDR3 DNA: TGTGCCAGCAGCTTAGACGGGGGGGACCAAGAGACCCAGTACTTC; CDR3 protein: CASSLDGGDQETQYF
D gene: -; V gene: TRBV5-4; J gene: TRBJ2-2; clone size: -; CDR3 DNA: TGTGCCAGCTCCCCGAACACCGGGGAGCTGTTTTTT; CDR3 protein: CASSPNTGELFF
D gene: -; V gene: TRBV6-5; J gene: TRBJ1-1; clone size: -; CDR3 DNA: TGTGCCAGCAGTTACAATCGGTTCGCTTTCTTT; CDR3 protein: CASSYNRFAFF
D gene: -; V gene: TRBV4-1; J gene: TRBJ2-2; clone size: -; CDR3 DNA: TGCGCCAGCAGCCAAGTGCGTAGCGGAACCGGGGAGCTGTTTTTT; CDR3 protein: CASSQVRSGTGELFF
D gene: -; V gene: TRBV9; J gene: TRBJ2-5; clone size: -; CDR3 DNA: TGTGCCAGCAGCTCTTGGGACTACCAAGAGACCCAGTACTTC; CDR3 protein: CASSSWDYQETQYF
D gene: -; V gene: TRBV7-2; J gene: TRBJ1-1; clone size: -; CDR3 DNA: TGTGCCAGCGTCTGGGAGGTGAACACTGAAGCTTTCTTT; CDR3 protein: CASVWEVNTEAFF
D gene: -; V gene: TRBV27; J gene: TRBJ2-1; clone size: once; CDR3 DNA: TGTGCCAGCAGTTTATCCCTGGATGCGGTCAATGAGCAGTTCTTC; CDR3 protein: CASSLSLDAVNEQFF
D gene: TRBD2; V gene: TRBV2; J gene: TRBJ2-2; clone size: -; CDR3 DNA: TGTGCCAGCAGTAGTCTAGCGGGAGTTGACACCGGGGAGCTGTTTTTT; CDR3 protein: CASSSLAGVDTGELFF
D gene: -; V gene: TRBV27; J gene: TRBJ2-2; clone size: once; CDR3 DNA: TGTGCCAGCAGTTCAGCAGGACTCTACGCGAACACCGGGGAGCTGTTTTTT; CDR3 protein: CASSSAGLYANTGELFF
D gene: TRBD1; V gene: TRBV4-1; J gene: TRBJ1-2; clone size: once; CDR3 DNA: TGCGCCAGCGAACCGGGACAGGGGGGAAGTAACTATGGCTACACCTTC; CDR3 protein: CASEPGQGGSNYGYTF
D gene: -; V gene: TRBV5-6; J gene: TRBJ2-7; clone size: -; CDR3 DNA: TGTGCCAGCAGCAGGGAAGGGAAATCCTACGAGCAGTACTTC; CDR3 protein: CASSREGKSYEQYF
D gene: TRBD2; V gene: TRBV5-4; J gene: TRBJ2-1; clone size: -; CDR3 DNA: TGTGCCAGCAGCTCTGCTAGCGGGGGGGCGAGAGAGCAGTTCTTC; CDR3 protein: CASSSASGGAREQFF
D gene: TRBD1; V gene: TRBV6-1; J gene: TRBJ2-7; clone size: -; CDR3 DNA: TGTGCCAGCAGTGAAAACCCACAGGGGAGCTCCTACGAGCAGTACTTC; CDR3 protein: CASSENPQGSSYEQYF
D gene: TRBD2; V gene: TRBV6-5; J gene: TRBJ2-2; clone size: once; CDR3 DNA: TGTGCCAGCAGTTCGGCTAGCGGGGGTAACACCGGGGAGCTGTTTTTT; CDR3 protein: CASSSASGGNTGELFF
D gene: TRBD2; V gene: TRBV11-3; J gene: TRBJ2-1; clone size: -; CDR3 DNA: TGTGCCAGCAGCACGCAATTAGCGGGGGAGAATGAGCAGTTCTTC; CDR3 protein: CASSTQLAGENEQFF
D gene: -; V gene: TRBV10-3; J gene: TRBJ2-7; clone size: -; CDR3 DNA: TGTGCCATCAGCCCCGGATTTTACGAGCAGTACTTC; CDR3 protein: CAISPGFYEQYF
D gene: -; V gene: TRBV29-1; J gene: TRBJ1-1; clone size: -; CDR3 DNA: TGCAGCGTTGAGTGGCCCACTGAAGCTTTCTTT; CDR3 protein: CSVEWPTEAFF
D gene: -; V gene: TRBV6-6; J gene: TRBJ2-7; clone size: -; CDR3 DNA: TGTGCCAGCAGACTACAGGGCCTATCCTACGAGCAGTACTTC; CDR3 protein: CASRLQGLSYEQYF
D gene: TRBD2; V gene: TRBV27; J gene: TRBJ2-7; clone size: -; CDR3 DNA: TGTGCCAGCAGCCTCACCGGGGTAGCGGGAGCCTACGAGCAGTACTTC; CDR3 protein: CASSLTGVAGAYEQYF
D gene: -; V gene: TRBV27; J gene: TRBJ1-4; clone size: -; CDR3 DNA: TGTGCCAGCAGTTTACTTTTTCAGGGTAGCTCGACTAATGAAAAACTGTTTTTT; CDR3 protein: CASSLLFQGSSTNEKLFF
D gene: -; V gene: TRBV2; J gene: TRBJ2-7; clone size: -; CDR3 DNA: TGTGCCAGCAGTGCCTCCTTCGACAGCTTATCCTCCTACGAGCAGTACTTC; CDR3 protein: CASSASFDSLSSYEQYF
D gene: -; V gene: TRBV2; J gene: TRBJ1-4; clone size: -; CDR3 DNA: TGTGCCATCCTTGCCGCGACTAATGAAAAACTGTTTTTT; CDR3 protein: CAILAATNEKLFF
D gene: TRBD2; V gene: TRBV7-2; J gene: TRBJ2-1; clone size: once; CDR3 DNA: TGTGCCAGCAGCCCGGGAGGGGCGTACAATGAGCAGTTCTTC; CDR3 protein: CASSPGGAYNEQFF
D gene: TRBD1; V gene: TRBV27; J gene: TRBJ2-7; clone size: -; CDR3 DNA: TGTGCCAGCAGTCTGGGACAGTCCTACGAGCAGTACTTC; CDR3 protein: CASSLGQSYEQYF
D gene: -; V gene: TRBV30; J gene: TRBJ1-2; clone size: -; CDR3 DNA: TGTGCCGAAGACAGGAACTATGGCTACACCTTC; CDR3 protein: CAEDRNYGYTF
D gene: TRBD1; V gene: TRBV4-1; J gene: TRBJ1-5; clone size: -; CDR3 DNA: TGCGCCAGCAGCCAAGTCCTGGGCGGACAGGGTGGGCAGCCCCAGCATTTT; CDR3 protein: CASSQVLGGQGGQPQHF
D gene: -; V gene: TRBV5-4; J gene: TRBJ2-1; clone size: -; CDR3 DNA: TGTGCCAGCAGCCTGTCCCGGGACTCGGAGCAGTTCTTC; CDR3 protein: CASSLSRDSEQFF
D gene: TRBD1; V gene: TRBV7-9; J gene: TRBJ2-3; clone size: -; CDR3 DNA: TGTGCCAGCAGCCCGGGACAGGGGGTCACAGATACGCAGTATTTT; CDR3 protein: CASSPGQGVTDTQYF
D gene: -; V gene: TRBV30; J gene: TRBJ2-3; clone size: -; CDR3 DNA: TGTGCCTGGAGTGATTTCTGGGATGAGGGCCAACGCACAGATACGCAGTATTTT; CDR3 protein: CAWSDFWDEGQRTDTQYF
D gene: TRBD1; V gene: TRBV7-7; J gene: TRBJ2-2; clone size: -; CDR3 DNA: TGTGCTAGCAGCTTGGGGACAGGGGCCACCGGGGAGCTGTTTTTT; CDR3 protein: CASSLGTGATGELFF
D gene: TRBD2; V gene: TRBV30; J gene: TRBJ2-1; clone size: few; CDR3 DNA: TGTGCCTGGAGTGTCACCAGGACTAGCGGGATCCCTTCCTACAATGAGCAGTTCTTC; CDR3 protein: CAWSVTRTSGIPSYNEQFF
D gene: -; V gene: TRBV5-1; J gene: TRBJ2-1; clone size: -; CDR3 DNA: TGCGCCAGCAGACAGAGACCAACCTACAATGAGCAGTTCTTC; CDR3 protein: CASRQRPTYNEQFF
D gene: TRBD1; V gene: TRBV5-1; J gene: TRBJ2-7; clone size: -; CDR3 DNA: TGCGCCAGCAGCTCGGGACAGGGCCGTTCCTACGAGCAGTACTTC; CDR3 protein: CASSSGQGRSYEQYF
D gene: -; V gene: TRBV27; J gene: TRBJ1-2; clone size: -; CDR3 DNA: TGTGCCAGCAGTGTACGGGACGGCCCTGTCTATGGCTACACCTTC; CDR3 protein: CASSVRDGPVYGYTF
D gene: -; V gene: TRBV28; J gene: TRBJ1-2; clone size: -; CDR3 DNA: TGTGCCAGCAGTTGCCCTGAGGGTAAGGTCGGGCAGGAGCCACTCCCCTTCTATGGCTACACCTTC; CDR3 protein: CASSCPEGKVGQEPLPFYGYTF
D gene: -; V gene: TRBV9; J gene: TRBJ2-1; clone size: -; CDR3 DNA: TGTGCCAGCAGCGTAGGAGGGCAGAACTCCTACAATGAGCAGTTCTTC; CDR3 protein: CASSVGGQNSYNEQFF
D gene: TRBD2; V gene: TRBV7-6; J gene: TRBJ2-3; clone size: once; CDR3 DNA: TGTGCCAGCAGCTTAGGGACTAGCGAGGGCGCAGATACGCAGTATTTT; CDR3 protein: CASSLGTSEGADTQYF
D gene: -; V gene: TRBV28; J gene: TRBJ1-1; clone size: -; CDR3 DNA: TGTGCCAGCAGTCCCATCGTGGAAGGGAACACTGAAGCTTTCTTT; CDR3 protein: CASSPIVEGNTEAFF
D gene: -; V gene: TRBV7-9; J gene: TRBJ1-2; clone size: -; CDR3 DNA: TGTGCCAGCAGCTTAGCACAGGGCCTAAGGGACTATGGCTACACCTTC; CDR3 protein: CASSLAQGLRDYGYTF
D gene: TRBD1; V gene: TRBV30; J gene: TRBJ2-7; clone size: -; CDR3 DNA: TGTGCCTGGACCGGTCCGACAGGGCCCTACGAGCAGTACTTC; CDR3 protein: CAWTGPTGPYEQYF
D gene: -; V gene: TRBV4-3; J gene: TRBJ2-1; clone size: -; CDR3 DNA: TGCGCCAGCAGCCAAGTGCCAGGGGCCACCTACAATGAGCAGTTCTTC; CDR3 protein: CASSQVPGATYNEQFF
D gene: -; V gene: TRBV6-1; J gene: TRBJ2-7; clone size: -; CDR3 DNA: TGTGCCAGCAGTGCGACAGGTCGGGGCTACGAGCAGTACTTC; CDR3 protein: CASSATGRGYEQYF
D gene: -; V gene: TRBV28; J gene: TRBJ2-7; clone size: -; CDR3 DNA: TGTGCCAGCAGTTTACCCCTAGGGACGGATGCTACCTCCTACGAGCAGTACTTC; CDR3 protein: CASSLPLGTDATSYEQYF
D gene: TRBD1; V gene: TRBV27; J gene: TRBJ1-6; clone size: -; CDR3 DNA: TGTGCCAGCAGTTTAAGGGACAGGTCCCTCCACTTT; CDR3 protein: CASSLRDRSLHF
D gene: TRBD1; V gene: TRBV2; J gene: TRBJ2-7; clone size: once; CDR3 DNA: TGTGCCAGCCATCCGGCTAGGACAGGGACCTACGAGCAGTACTTC; CDR3 protein: CASHPARTGTYEQYF